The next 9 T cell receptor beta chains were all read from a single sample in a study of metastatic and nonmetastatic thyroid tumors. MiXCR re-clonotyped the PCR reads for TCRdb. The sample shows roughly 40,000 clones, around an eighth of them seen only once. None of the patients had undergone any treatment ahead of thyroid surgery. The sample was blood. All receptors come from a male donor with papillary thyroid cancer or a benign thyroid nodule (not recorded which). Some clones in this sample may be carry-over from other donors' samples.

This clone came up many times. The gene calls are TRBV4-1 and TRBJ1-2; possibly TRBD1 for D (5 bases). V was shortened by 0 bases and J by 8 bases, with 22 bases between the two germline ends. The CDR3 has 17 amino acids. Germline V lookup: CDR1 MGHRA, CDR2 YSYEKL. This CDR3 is CASSQEIIEGRFKGYTF. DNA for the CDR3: TGCGCCAGCAGCCAAGAGATCATCGAGGGGCGTTTTAAGGGCTACACCTTC.

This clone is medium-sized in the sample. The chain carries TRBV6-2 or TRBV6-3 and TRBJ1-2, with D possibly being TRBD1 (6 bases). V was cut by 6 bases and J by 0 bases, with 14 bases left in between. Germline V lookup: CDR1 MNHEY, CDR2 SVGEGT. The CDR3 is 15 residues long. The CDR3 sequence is CASSPRTVPNYGYTF. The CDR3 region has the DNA TGTGCCAGCAGCCCACGGACAGTCCCTAACTATGGCTACACCTTC.

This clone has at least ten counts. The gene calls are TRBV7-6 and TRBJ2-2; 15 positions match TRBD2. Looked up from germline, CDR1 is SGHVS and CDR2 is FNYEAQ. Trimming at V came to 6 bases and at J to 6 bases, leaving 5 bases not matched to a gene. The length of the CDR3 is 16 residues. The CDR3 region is CASRRTSGRAPGELFF. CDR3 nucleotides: TGTGCCAGCAGGCGGACTAGCGGGAGGGCACCCGGGGAGCTGTTTTTT.

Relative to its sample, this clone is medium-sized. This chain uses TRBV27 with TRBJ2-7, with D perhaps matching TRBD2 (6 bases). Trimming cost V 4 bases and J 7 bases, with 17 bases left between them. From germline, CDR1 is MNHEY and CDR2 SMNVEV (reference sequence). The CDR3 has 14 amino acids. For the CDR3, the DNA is TGTGCCAGCAGTTGGGGGGTAGGGACGGGGGAGCAGTACTTC. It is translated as CASSWGVGTGEQYF.

For the CDR3, the DNA is TGCAGTGCCTCGGTGCAGCGGGTCATATACGAGCAGTACTTC. Translation gives CSASVQRVIYEQYF. The chain employs TRBV20-1 and TRBJ2-7, with D perhaps TRBD2 (6 bases). This CDR3 contains 14 residues. The germline V gene encodes CDR1 DFQATT and CDR2 SNEGSKA (reference sequence). V lost 6 bases, J lost 4 bases, and 19 bases lay in between.

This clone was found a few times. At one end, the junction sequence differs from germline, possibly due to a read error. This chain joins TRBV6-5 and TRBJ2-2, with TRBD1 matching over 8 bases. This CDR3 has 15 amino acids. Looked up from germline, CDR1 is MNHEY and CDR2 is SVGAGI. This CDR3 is CASSSPGGRTGELFF. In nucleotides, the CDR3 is TGTGCCAGCAGTTCTCCAGGGGGCCGAACCGGCGAGCTGTTTTTT.

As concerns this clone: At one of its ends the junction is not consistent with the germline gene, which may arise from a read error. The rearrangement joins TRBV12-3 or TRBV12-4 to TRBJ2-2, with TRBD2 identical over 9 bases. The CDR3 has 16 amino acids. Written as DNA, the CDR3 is TGTGCCAGCAGTTTAGTTCTAGCGGGGAACACCGGTGAGCTGTTTTTT. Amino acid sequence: CASSLVLAGNTGELFF.

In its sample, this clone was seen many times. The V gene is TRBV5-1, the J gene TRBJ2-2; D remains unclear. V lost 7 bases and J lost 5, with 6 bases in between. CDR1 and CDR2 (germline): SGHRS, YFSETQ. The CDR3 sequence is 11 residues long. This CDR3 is CASQKTGELFF. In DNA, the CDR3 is TGCGCCAGCCAAAAAACCGGGGAGCTGTTTTTT.

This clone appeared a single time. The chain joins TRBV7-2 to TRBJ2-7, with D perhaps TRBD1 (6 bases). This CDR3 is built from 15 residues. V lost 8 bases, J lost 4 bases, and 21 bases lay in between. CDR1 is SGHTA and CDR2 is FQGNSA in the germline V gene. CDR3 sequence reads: CASRPPGEAQYEQYF. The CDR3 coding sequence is TGTGCCAGCCGTCCTCCAGGGGAAGCCCAGTACGAGCAGTACTTC.